These T cell receptor beta chains were read from a single sample in a study of beta chain features in type 1 diabetes. Clones were sequenced by immunoSEQ multiplex PCR, and TCRdb holds only the in-frame ones, with some missing. The sample yields a few hundred thousand clones, roughly 13% seen once. The specimen was naive CD4+ T cells from blood. These receptors were taken from a man under 40 with type 1 diabetes. Both conserved end residues are part of each CDR3. The D gene is left open where the match is weak. Not every row has a clone size; where given, it reads once, few, many or a size class.

j_call,clone_size,d_call,v_call,cdr3_aa,cdr3_nt
TRBJ2-3,.,.,TRBV11-3,CASSSLHIVDTQYF,TGTGCCAGCAGCTCCCTTCACATCGTAGATACGCAGTATTTT
TRBJ1-4,.,.,TRBV11-2,CASSFRGFVNEKLFF,TGTGCCAGCAGCTTCCGGGGGTTCGTAAATGAAAAACTGTTTTTT
TRBJ1-1,few,.,TRBV2,CASRAGNTEAFF,TGTGCCAGCAGAGCGGGTAACACTGAAGCTTTCTTT
TRBJ1-4,few,.,TRBV14,CASSHDGRQGLFF,TGTGCCAGCAGCCATGACGGCAGGCAGGGACTGTTTTTT
TRBJ2-5,once,TRBD2,TRBV2,CASVASGRETQYF,TGTGCCAGCGTTGCTAGCGGGAGAGAGACCCAGTACTTC
TRBJ2-5,.,TRBD2,TRBV27,CASSLLAGGMEGPKATQYF,TGTGCCAGCAGCCTACTAGCGGGGGGGATGGAGGGGCCCAAAGCGACCCAGTACTTC
TRBJ2-6,.,.,TRBV4-2,CASSQSFRRGRSGANVLTF,TGTGCCAGCAGCCAGAGTTTCCGGAGGGGCCGGTCTGGGGCCAACGTCCTGACTTTC
TRBJ2-1,.,.,TRBV19,CASSSRTAGGGEQFF,TGTGCCAGTAGTTCCCGGACGGCAGGGGGAGGTGAGCAGTTCTTC
TRBJ2-5,.,TRBD2,TRBV7-2,CASSLGSGRSQETQYF,TGTGCCAGCAGCTTGGGTAGCGGGAGATCCCAAGAGACCCAGTACTTC
TRBJ2-1,few,.,TRBV4-1,CASSPIGERTYNEQFF,TGCGCCAGCAGCCCTATTGGCGAGCGGACCTACAATGAGCAGTTCTTC
TRBJ2-7,.,.,TRBV4-1,CASSQPGTFSPYEQYF,TGCGCCAGCAGCCAGCCCGGGACATTTTCCCCCTACGAGCAGTACTTC
TRBJ1-1,few,.,TRBV9,CASSAGPASEVAMTEAFF,TGTGCCAGCAGCGCCGGGCCGGCATCGGAGGTGGCGATGACTGAAGCTTTCTTT
TRBJ1-3,.,.,TRBV4-1,CASSQMTEVGNTIYF,TGCGCCAGCAGCCAAATGACGGAGGTTGGAAACACCATATATTTT
TRBJ2-7,.,.,TRBV7-6,CASSLALGSEQYF,TGTGCCAGCAGCTTAGCGTTGGGCTCCGAGCAGTACTTC
TRBJ2-5,.,TRBD2,TRBV9,CASSETSGGETQYF,TGTGCCAGCAGCGAGACTAGCGGGGGAGAGACCCAGTACTTC
TRBJ1-5,.,.,TRBV7-9,CASSYLSNQPQHF,TGTGCCAGCAGCTATCTTAGCAATCAGCCCCAGCATTTT
TRBJ1-1,.,.,TRBV18,CASSRESMNTEAFF,TGTGCCAGCTCACGAGAGAGCATGAACACTGAAGCTTTCTTT
TRBJ1-1,.,.,TRBV10-3,CAISESQGNTEAFF,TGTGCCATCAGTGAGTCCCAGGGGAACACTGAAGCTTTCTTT
TRBJ2-5,.,.,TRBV5-1,CASRAQETQYF,TGCGCCAGCAGGGCCCAAGAGACCCAGTACTTC
TRBJ2-5,few,TRBD1,TRBV18,CASSPGQQETQYF,TGTGCCAGCTCACCGGGACAGCAAGAGACCCAGTACTTC
TRBJ1-1,.,.,TRBV28,CASSSPGHFNTEAFF,TGTGCCAGCAGTTCGCCGGGACACTTCAACACTGAAGCTTTCTTT
TRBJ1-1,.,TRBD1,TRBV11-2,CASSLGDRSTEAFF,TGTGCCAGCAGCTTAGGGGACAGGTCCACTGAAGCTTTCTTT
TRBJ2-5,.,TRBD2,TRBV29-1,CSVGAGAETQYF,TGCAGCGTTGGGGCGGGAGCAGAGACCCAGTACTTC
TRBJ1-1,.,.,TRBV13,CASRSGGAEAEAFF,TGTGCCAGCAGGAGCGGGGGGGCTGAGGCTGAAGCTTTCTTT
TRBJ2-3,.,.,TRBV28,CASSLQGDTDTQYF,TGTGCCAGCAGCCTCCAGGGTGACACAGATACGCAGTATTTT
TRBJ2-7,.,TRBD1,TRBV30,CAWSETGRGEQYF,TGTGCCTGGAGTGAGACAGGGCGAGGAGAGCAGTACTTC
TRBJ1-1,.,.,TRBV19,CASSSQVGGTEAFF,TGTGCCAGTAGTTCACAGGTTGGTGGCACTGAAGCTTTCTTT
TRBJ2-6,few,.,TRBV19,CASRGGTVSGANVLTF,TGTGCCAGTAGGGGAGGAACAGTCTCTGGGGCCAACGTCCTGACTTTC
TRBJ2-7,few,TRBD2,TRBV19,CASSPRAGGSSLYEQYF,TGTGCCAGTAGTCCCCGGGCGGGAGGGTCCTCTCTGTACGAGCAGTACTTC
TRBJ2-5,.,.,TRBV5-1,CASSLAQAEGETQYF,TGCGCCAGCAGCTTGGCACAGGCGGAGGGAGAGACCCAGTACTTC
TRBJ1-1,.,.,TRBV11-2,CASSTQDILNTEAFF,TGTGCCAGCAGCACCCAGGACATCCTGAACACTGAAGCTTTCTTT
TRBJ1-6,.,.,TRBV5-1,CASSFARDNSPLHF,TGCGCCAGCAGCTTTGCTCGGGATAATTCACCCCTCCACTTT
TRBJ2-1,.,.,TRBV4-1,CASSQDPAVSSYNEQFF,TGCGCCAGCAGCCAAGATCCTGCGGTGAGCTCCTACAATGAGCAGTTCTTC
TRBJ2-5,few,TRBD2,TRBV5-1,CASSLMVAGPQETQYF,TGCGCCAGCAGCTTAATGGTAGCGGGACCACAAGAGACCCAGTACTTC
TRBJ1-5,.,TRBD1,TRBV4-2,CASSQGLYAGGDQPQHF,TGTGCCAGCAGCCAAGGTCTTTACGCAGGGGGCGATCAGCCCCAGCATTTT
TRBJ2-5,.,.,TRBV6-6,CASSYAGTQYF,TGTGCCAGCAGTTACGCGGGGACCCAGTACTTC
TRBJ2-5,few,.,TRBV2,CATSRSQRETQYF,TGTGCCACCTCTAGGTCCCAGAGGGAGACCCAGTACTTC